A selection of T cell receptor beta chains follows, all from one sample in a study of cytomegalovirus exposure and HLA in healthy donors. Profiling relied on immunoSEQ multiplex PCR, and the TCRdb table lists in-frame clones only, not all of them. The data contain about 150,000 clones, about 78% of them singletons. Material for sequencing was PBMCs. These receptors all come from a male donor in good health and CMV-seronegative. Both conserved end residues are part of each CDR3. The D gene is left open where the match is weak. Size is omitted from some rows. Given values are once, few, many or a class for expanded clones.

CDR3 DNA,CDR3 protein,D gene,V gene,J gene,clone size
TGTGCCAGCAGATATCCCCTCGGTTACAACTATGGCTACACCTTC,CASRYPLGYNYGYTF,-,TRBV7-2,TRBJ1-2,-
TGTGCCAGCAGCTCGGGGACAGGGGAAGGAGCTTTCTTT,CASSSGTGEGAFF,TRBD1,TRBV7-3,TRBJ1-1,-
TGTGCCAGCAGCGTAGGGGCGACAGGTGCCCAGCCCCAGCATTTT,CASSVGATGAQPQHF,-,TRBV9,TRBJ1-5,once
TGTGCCAGCAGCTTAGGGATGCTAGCGGGGGTGACGCAGTATTTT,CASSLGMLAGVTQYF,TRBD2,TRBV7-9,TRBJ2-3,once
TGTGCCAGCCGGGACAGGGGCGACAATGAGCAGTTCTTC,CASRDRGDNEQFF,TRBD1,TRBV6-1,TRBJ2-1,-
TGTGCCAGCAGTTACCTGGGGGGCGGGGGTAATGAGCAGTTCTTC,CASSYLGGGGNEQFF,-,TRBV9,TRBJ2-1,-
TGTGCCTGGAGGCGGAAAGACAGGAGGTCCACTGAAGCTTTCTTT,CAWRRKDRRSTEAFF,-,TRBV30,TRBJ1-1,-
TGCAGCGCCTCGACAGGAGCCTACGAGCAGTACTTC,CSASTGAYEQYF,-,TRBV29-1,TRBJ2-7,-
TGCGCCAGCAGCTCTACAGGGGTCCCAGAGACCCAGTACTTC,CASSSTGVPETQYF,TRBD1,TRBV5-1,TRBJ2-5,-
TGTGCCAGCAGTTCCTTGGGCGGGGTCACAGATACGCAGTATTTT,CASSSLGGVTDTQYF,-,TRBV2,TRBJ2-3,-
TGTGCCAGCAGTTCGGCGGGACGCGGCTACACCTTC,CASSSAGRGYTF,-,TRBV28,TRBJ1-2,-
TGTGCCAGCAGTTACGGGGGTCAGCAGGGGAGCTACACCTTC,CASSYGGQQGSYTF,-,TRBV6-5,TRBJ1-2,-